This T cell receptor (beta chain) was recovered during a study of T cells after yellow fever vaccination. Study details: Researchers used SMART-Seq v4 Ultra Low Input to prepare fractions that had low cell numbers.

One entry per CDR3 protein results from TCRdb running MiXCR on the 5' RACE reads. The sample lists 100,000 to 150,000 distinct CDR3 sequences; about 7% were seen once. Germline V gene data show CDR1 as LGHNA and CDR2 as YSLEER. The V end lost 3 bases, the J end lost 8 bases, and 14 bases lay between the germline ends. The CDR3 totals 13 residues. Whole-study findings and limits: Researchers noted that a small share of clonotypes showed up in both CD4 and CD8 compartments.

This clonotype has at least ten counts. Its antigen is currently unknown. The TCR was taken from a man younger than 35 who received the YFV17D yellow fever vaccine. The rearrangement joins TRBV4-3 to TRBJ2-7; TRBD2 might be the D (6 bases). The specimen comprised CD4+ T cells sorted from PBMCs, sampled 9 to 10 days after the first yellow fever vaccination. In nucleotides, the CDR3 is TGCGCCAGCAGCCAGGAGGGGAGGAACAAGCAGTACTTC. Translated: CASSQEGRNKQYF.